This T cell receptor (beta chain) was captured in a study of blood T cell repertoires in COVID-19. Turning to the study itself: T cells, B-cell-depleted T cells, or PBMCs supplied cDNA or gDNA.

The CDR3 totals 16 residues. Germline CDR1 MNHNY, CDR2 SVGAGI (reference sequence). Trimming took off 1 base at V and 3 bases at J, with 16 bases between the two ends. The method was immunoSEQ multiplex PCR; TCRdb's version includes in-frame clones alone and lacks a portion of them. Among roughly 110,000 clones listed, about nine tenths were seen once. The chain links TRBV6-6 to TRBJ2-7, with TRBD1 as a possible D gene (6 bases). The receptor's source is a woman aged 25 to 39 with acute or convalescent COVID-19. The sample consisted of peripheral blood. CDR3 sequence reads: CASSYFDRDNHYEQYF. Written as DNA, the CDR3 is TGTGCCAGCAGTTACTTCGACCGGGACAACCACTACGAGCAGTACTTC.